The table lists the clone carrying this T cell receptor beta chain with many counts. The antigen remains unidentified. This record belongs to a study of neurological immune-mediated disorders. 5'RACE with 10-nucleotide random UMIs produced the cDNA. Sequencing of 15-18 subjects in each run yielded over 170 million TCR-beta sequences. MiXCR, applied by TCRdb to the 5' RACE reads, yields one record per CDR3 protein. The table lists fewer than 85,000 distinct CDR3 sequences, 17% of them singletons. Unsorted libraries came from 2 million PBMCs stored at -80 °C. General study points: While HTLV-1-associated myelopathy showed the greatest TCR clonal expansion, multiple sclerosis showed the least, falling below healthy controls.

The TCR originated in a woman aged 40 to 50 in good health. The sample comprised PBMCs.

CDR3 region: CASSLGTRADTQYF. The CDR3 DNA reads as TGCGCCAGCAGCTTGGGGACCCGGGCAGATACGCAGTATTTT. The J gene is TRBJ2-3, the V gene TRBV5-1; no reliable D call. Trimming pared 0 bases from V and 4 bases from J, leaving 9 bases between. This CDR3 has 14 amino acids. Germline V gives CDR1 SGHRS, CDR2 YFSETQ.